The 23 T cell receptor beta chains in this list originate from one sample, sequenced in a study of CD8 T cells in ankylosing spondylitis. TCRdb itself ran the 5' RACE reads through MiXCR, one entry per CDR3 protein. The table shows under 120,000 distinct CDR3 sequences, with around 24% occurring only once. Sequencing was performed on synovial fluid, either unsorted or a sorted T cell fraction (not recorded which). The source is a male donor with ankylosing spondylitis.

This chain links TRBV10-3 with TRBJ2-1, with D tentatively TRBD1 or TRBD2 (5 bases each). V lost 4 bases, J lost 8 bases, and 18 bases lay in between. The CDR3 sequence is 15 residues long. The V gene's germline CDR1 is ENHRY and CDR2 SYGVKD. The DNA for the CDR3 is TGTGCCATCAGTGGCTTCGGGACCCCGGACGATGAGCAGTTCTTC. Protein sequence: CAISGFGTPDDEQFF.

The chain employs TRBV11-2 and TRBJ1-2; D might be TRBD1 (5 bases). This CDR3 region has 17 residues. With 1 base removed from V and 2 bases from J, the gap between germline ends came to 17 bases. The germline V gene has CDR1 SGHAT and CDR2 FQNNGV. In DNA form, the CDR3 reads TGTGCCAGCAGCTTAGGGGGAGACAGCCGAATGAACTATGGCTACACCTTC. It is translated as CASSLGGDSRMNYGYTF.

This clonotype showed up just a few times. V is TRBV20-1 and J is TRBJ1-1; TRBD1 matches 7 bases. The CDR3 extends over 12 amino acids. Germline-derived CDR1 and CDR2 are DFQATT and SNEGSKA (reference sequence). After removal of 4 bases from V and 5 bases from J, the junction contained 4 bases not matched to a gene. CDR3 protein: CSANKQGTEAFF. The DNA for the CDR3 is TGCAGTGCTAATAAACAGGGGACTGAAGCTTTCTTT.

This clonotype was recorded at least ten times. The V and J genes are TRBV29-1 and TRBJ2-7; TRBD1 is a possible D gene (5 bases). Between the trimmed V and J ends, which lost 5 bases and 6 bases, there was a span of 11 bases. Germline CDR1 is SQVTM and CDR2 is ANQGSEA. The CDR3 length is 11 residues. Here the CDR3 reads CSVSSGREQYV. The CDR3 coding sequence is TGCAGCGTTTCCTCAGGGCGCGAGCAGTACGTC.

J is TRBJ1-4 and V is TRBV7-2; D gene unclear. This CDR3 is 15 amino acids long. In germline, CDR1 is SGHTA, CDR2 FQGNSA. V was trimmed by 5 bases and J by 7 bases, leaving 17 bases between them. CDR3: CASSIGSGGTEKLFF. In DNA form, the CDR3 reads TGTGCCAGCAGCATAGGGTCAGGTGGTACTGAAAAACTGTTTTTT.

This clonotype showed up just a few times. This chain links TRBV6-1 with TRBJ2-1; the match to TRBD2 covers 12 bases. This CDR3 is built from 16 residues. CDR1 is MNHNS and CDR2 is SASEGT in the germline V gene. With V trimmed by 6 bases and J by 6 bases, 9 bases remained unmatched. CDR3 sequence (DNA): TGTGCCAGCAGATCGGAACCTAGCGGGAGGGCCAATGAGCAGTTCTTC. Translation gives CASRSEPSGRANEQFF.

The chain links TRBV3-1 to TRBJ1-1; no clear D gene. This CDR3 region has 11 residues. The germline gives CDR1 LGHDT, CDR2 YNNKEL (reference sequence). The V and J ends lost 5 bases and 11 bases respectively, with 12 bases between them. DNA for the CDR3: TGTGCCAGCAGCTCTTGGAAAGGGGCTTTCTTT. This gives the protein CASSSWKGAFF.

The V gene is TRBV29-1, the J gene TRBJ2-5; possibly TRBD1 or TRBD2 for D (5 bases each). The V end lost 7 bases, the J end lost 0 bases, and 15 bases lay between the germline ends. Germline CDR1 SQVTM, CDR2 ANQGSEA. The CDR3 contains 14 residues. The CDR3 DNA reads TGCAGCGCCCGAGGGACCCGGTACCAAGAGACCCAGTACTTC. It translates to CSARGTRYQETQYF.

This clonotype was picked up many times. The V gene is TRBV20-1, the J gene TRBJ2-3, with D perhaps given as TRBD1 or TRBD2 (6 bases each). The CDR3 has 14 amino acids. Trimming removed 3 bases from V and 6 bases from J, with 16 bases in between. Germline CDR1 and CDR2: DFQATT and SNEGSKA (reference sequence). The CDR3 here is CSASPLRGADTQYF. The CDR3 DNA reads TGCAGTGCTAGTCCCTTAAGGGGGGCGGATACGCAGTATTTT.

The genes are TRBV20-1 and TRBJ2-1; possible D gene TRBD1, 6 bases. V was clipped by 3 bases and J by 4 bases, with 16 bases between them. CDR1 DFQATT and CDR2 SNEGSKA come from the germline V gene (reference sequence). The CDR3 covers 15 residues. CDR3 sequence: CSASNGTWEYNEQFF. The CDR3 DNA reads as TGCAGTGCTAGTAACGGGACATGGGAATACAATGAGCAGTTCTTC.

This clonotype was found once. The rearrangement links TRBV12-3 or TRBV12-4 to TRBJ1-1; no firm D call. V was cut by 2 bases and J by 12 bases, with 7 bases left in between. The CDR3 has 10 residues. Here the CDR3 reads CASSLKRPFF. The CDR3 DNA reads as TGTGCCAGCAGTTTAAAACGCCCTTTCTTT.

The chain employs TRBV2 and TRBJ1-2, with D possibly matching TRBD1 (5 bases). Trimming removed 6 bases from V and 0 bases from J, with 11 bases in between. Germline V CDR1 and CDR2: SNHLY, FYNNEI. This CDR3 comprises 14 residues. In DNA form, the CDR3 reads TGTGCCAGCAGCGAAACAGGTACTAACTATGGCTACACCTTC. Its translation is CASSETGTNYGYTF.

In this sample, this clonotype turned up a few times. V usage is TRBV11-2 and J usage is TRBJ2-2; 14 nucleotides agree with TRBD2. V shed 2 bases and J 6 bases; nucleotides not matched to a gene: 5. The CDR3 has 17 residues. Germline V gives CDR1 SGHAT, CDR2 FQNNGV. Written as DNA, the CDR3 is TGTGCCAGCAGCTTAACTCGACTAGCGGGAGGGGCCGGGGAGCTGTTTTTT. The encoded protein is CASSLTRLAGGAGELFF.

This clonotype has more than one count but fewer than ten. The chain joins TRBV12-3 or TRBV12-4 to TRBJ1-2, with 7 bases fitting TRBD1. J lost 2 bases, V lost 5 bases, and 5 bases had no gene match. The CDR3 covers 14 residues. CDR3 loop: CASSQGGLNYGYTF. For the CDR3, the DNA is TGTGCCAGCAGTCAGGGGGGGCTAAACTATGGCTACACCTTC.

The genes are TRBV27 and TRBJ2-6; 8 bases fit TRBD1. The CDR3 runs to 18 residues. Germline assignment: CDR1 MNHEY and CDR2 SMNVEV (reference sequence). V dropped 3 bases and J dropped 1; count of bases not matched to a gene: 8. CDR3 bases: TGTGCCAGCAGTTTGGGACAGGTAAAAAGATCTGGGGCCAACGTCCTGACTTTC. Protein product: CASSLGQVKRSGANVLTF.

This clonotype has ten or more counts. The chain combines TRBV4-1 with TRBJ1-4; D is perhaps TRBD1 (5 bases). Trimming left V 4 bases short and J 8 bases short, with 8 bases between. This CDR3 contains 12 residues. The V gene's germline CDR1 is MGHRA and CDR2 YSYEKL. Here the CDR3 reads CASSPEGEKLFF. CDR3 sequence (DNA): TGCGCCAGCAGCCCGGAGGGGGAAAAACTGTTTTTT.

The rearrangement uses TRBV27 and TRBJ1-5, with 8 bases identical to TRBD1. The CDR3 extends over 14 amino acids. Germline lookup yields CDR1 MNHEY and CDR2 SMNVEV (reference sequence). Trimming removed 6 bases from V and 6 bases from J; junction bases left unmatched: 7. The CDR3 DNA reads as TGTGCCAGCAGGTCCGGCACAGGGGGTCAGCCCCAGCATTTT. Translation: CASRSGTGGQPQHF.

This clonotype was observed at least ten times. The chain carries TRBV28 and TRBJ2-5, with D perhaps matching TRBD2 (5 bases). CDR1 and CDR2 from the germline V gene are MDHEN and SYDVKM. This CDR3 region has 15 residues. Trimming left V 2 bases short and J 5 bases short, with 15 bases between. CDR3 sequence: CASSLGSAGSETQYF. CDR3 bases: TGTGCCAGCAGTTTAGGTTCTGCGGGTTCCGAGACCCAGTACTTC.

This clonotype was seen a few times. This chain links TRBV4-2 with TRBJ2-1; no clear D gene. V shed 0 bases and J shed 0 bases, with 6 bases lying between them. Germline CDR1 LGHNA, CDR2 YNFKEQ. The CDR3 covers 15 residues. In DNA form, the CDR3 reads TGTGCCAGCAGCCAAGAAGGCTTCTCCTACAATGAGCAGTTCTTC. It encodes CASSQEGFSYNEQFF.

This chain joins TRBV29-1 and TRBJ2-3, with 9 bases matching TRBD1. V trimming: 7 bases; J trimming: 0 bases; junction bases outside the gene matches: 5. CDR1 and CDR2 (germline): SQVTM, ANQGSEA. The CDR3 runs to 14 residues. The CDR3 sequence is CSGQGGTSTDTQYF. The DNA of the CDR3 is TGCAGCGGACAGGGGGGGACCAGCACAGATACGCAGTATTTT.

In this sample, this clonotype turned up many times. This sequence joins TRBV6-2 or TRBV6-3 and TRBJ1-1, with TRBD1 matching over 7 bases. The CDR3 consists of 15 residues. V lost 7 bases and J lost 0; bases outside the gene matches: 8. Germline-derived CDR1 and CDR2 are MNHEY and SVGEGT. CDR3 region: CASTDRTGLNTEAFF. CDR3 nucleotides: TGTGCCAGCACCGACCGGACAGGCCTGAACACTGAAGCTTTCTTT.

J is TRBJ2-1 and V is TRBV20-1; 10 bases line up with TRBD2. CDR3 length equals 16 residues. Germline V gene sequence: CDR1 DFQATT, CDR2 SNEGSKA (reference sequence). Trimming at V came to 1 base and at J to 8 bases, leaving 11 bases not matched to a gene. CDR3 sequence: CSARALASGSWYEQFF. CDR3 in DNA: TGCAGTGCTAGAGCATTAGCTAGCGGGAGTTGGTATGAGCAGTTCTTC.

This clonotype was counted a few times. The chain joins TRBV27 to TRBJ2-6, with 9 bases that match TRBD1. The CDR3 consists of 19 residues. J gave up 1 base and V 4 bases, and 11 bases lay outside the gene matches. Germline CDR1 MNHEY, CDR2 SMNVEV (reference sequence). For the CDR3, the DNA is TGTGCCAGCAGTTCGCTGGGGACAGGGAGAGGGTCTGGGGCCAACGTCCTGACTTTC. Its protein is CASSSLGTGRGSGANVLTF. The full variable domain, its missing parts supplied by reference TRBV27 and TRBJ2-6, is EAQVTQNPRYLITVTGKKLTVTCSQNMNHEYMSWYRQDPGLGLRQIYYSMNVEVTDKGDVPEGYKVSRKEKRNFPLILESPSPNQTSLYFCASSSLGTGRGSGANVLTFGAGSRLTVL.